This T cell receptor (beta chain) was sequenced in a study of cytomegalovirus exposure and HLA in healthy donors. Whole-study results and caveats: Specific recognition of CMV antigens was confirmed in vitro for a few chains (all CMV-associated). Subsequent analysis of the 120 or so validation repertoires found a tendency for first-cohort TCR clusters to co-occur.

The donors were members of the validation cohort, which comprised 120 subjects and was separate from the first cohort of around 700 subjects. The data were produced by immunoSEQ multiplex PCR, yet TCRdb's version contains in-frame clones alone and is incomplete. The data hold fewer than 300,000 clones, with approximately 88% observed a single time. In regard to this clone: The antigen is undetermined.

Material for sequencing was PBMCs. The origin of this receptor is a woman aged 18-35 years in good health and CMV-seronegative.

The CDR3 bases are TGTGCCACTACGGGACAGAACACCGGGGAGCTGTTTTTT. Protein product: CATTGQNTGELFF. The chain uses TRBV2 and TRBJ2-2; tentatively, D is TRBD1 (6 bases). CDR1 and CDR2 from the germline V gene are SNHLY and FYNNEI. V lost 10 bases and J 1 base, leaving 10 bases between the germline ends. CDR3 length equals 13 residues.